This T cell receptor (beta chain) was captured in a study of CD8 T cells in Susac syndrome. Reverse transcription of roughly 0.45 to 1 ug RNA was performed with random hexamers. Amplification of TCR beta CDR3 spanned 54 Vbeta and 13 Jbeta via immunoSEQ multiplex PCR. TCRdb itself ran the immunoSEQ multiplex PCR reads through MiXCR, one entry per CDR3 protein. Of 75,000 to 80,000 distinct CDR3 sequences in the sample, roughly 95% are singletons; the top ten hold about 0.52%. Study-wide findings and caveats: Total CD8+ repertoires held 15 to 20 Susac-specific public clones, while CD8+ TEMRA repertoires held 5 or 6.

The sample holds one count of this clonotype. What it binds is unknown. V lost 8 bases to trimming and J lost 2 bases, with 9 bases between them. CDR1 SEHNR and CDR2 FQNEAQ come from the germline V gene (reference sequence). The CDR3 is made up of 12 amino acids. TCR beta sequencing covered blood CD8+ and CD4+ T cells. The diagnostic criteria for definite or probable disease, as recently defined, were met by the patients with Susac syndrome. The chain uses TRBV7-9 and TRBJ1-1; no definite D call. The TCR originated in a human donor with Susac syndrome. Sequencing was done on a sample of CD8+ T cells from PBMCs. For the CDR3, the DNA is TGTGCCAGCCTAGGACGAAACACTGAAGCTTTCTTT. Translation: CASLGRNTEAFF. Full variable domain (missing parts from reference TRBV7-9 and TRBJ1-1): DTGVSQNPRHKITKRGQNVTFRCDPISEHNRLYWYRQTLGQGPEFLTYFQNEAQLEKSRLLSDRFSAERPKGSFSTLEIQRTEQGDSAMYLCASLGRNTEAFFGQGTRLTVV.